The 28 T cell receptor beta chains presented below share a single source sample, sequenced in a study of shared clonotypes between healthy human individuals. CD45RO negativity and positive selection for CCR7 defined naive CD8 cells, a population that excluded terminally differentiated effector memory CD45RA+ cells. Produced via immunoSEQ multiplex PCR; TCRdb's table is partial and in-frame only. The sample lists about 2,100,000 clones, roughly 91% seen once, with roughly 1.8% in the top ten. Sequencing was performed on naive CD8+ T cells from PBMCs. The source of these receptors is a man aged 18-30 years in good health. Some clones in this sample may be carry-over from other donors' samples.

In the case of this clone: Other DNA sequences in this specimen translate into the identical CDR3. V is TRBV27 and J is TRBJ2-3, with 9 bases identical to TRBD2. Trimming removed 3 bases from V and 1 base from J; junction bases left unmatched: 2. The length of the CDR3 is 15 residues. Germline V gives CDR1 MNHEY, CDR2 SMNVEV (reference sequence). CDR3 nucleotide sequence: TGTGCCAGCAGTTTTAGCGGGAGAGGCACAGATACGCAGTATTTT. Protein sequence: CASSFSGRGTDTQYF.

The chain recombines TRBV2 with TRBJ2-7; tentatively, D is TRBD2 (6 bases). The germline CDR1 and CDR2 sequences are SNHLY and FYNNEI. V was clipped by 6 bases and J by 0 bases, with 12 bases between them. The CDR3 has 14 amino acids. CDR3 nucleotide sequence: TGTGCCAGCAGGGGAGGAGATAGCTCCTACGAGCAGTACTTC. Translating it yields CASRGGDSSYEQYF.

Comment on this clone: The DNA is left out, because the CDR3 cannot be placed on it with certainty; the CDR3 is given as TCRdb lists it. V usage is TRBV11-2 and J usage is TRBJ1-2. Per the germline V gene, CDR1 is SGHAT and CDR2 is FQNNGV. The CDR3 is made up of 14 amino acids, end residues included. Here the CDR3 reads CASSFGLRAGGYTF.

The rearrangement joins TRBV21-1 to TRBJ2-1; TRBD2 is taken as the D call from the table, unchecked against the DNA. TRBV21-1 represents a pseudogene. The CDR3 has 16 residues. In DNA form, the CDR3 reads TGTGCCAGCAGCTCTCGACTAGCGGGAGTTAGCGATGAGCAGTTCTTC. Its translation is CASSSRLAGVSDEQFF.

V is TRBV4-1 and J is TRBJ2-7; no clear D gene. The CDR3 has 13 residues. Germline V gene sequence: CDR1 MGHRA, CDR2 YSYEKL. V lost 4 bases and J lost 4, with 11 bases in between. CDR3 DNA: TGCGCCAGCAGCCCCCCAAGTGAGTACGAGCAGTACTTC. It is translated as CASSPPSEYEQYF.

The V gene is TRBV10-1, the J gene TRBJ2-5; 12 bases agree with TRBD2. This CDR3 is built from 22 residues. Looked up from germline, CDR1 is WNHNN and CDR2 is SYGVQD (reference sequence). J gave up 1 base and V 9 bases, and 27 bases lay outside the gene matches. The CDR3 loop reads CARKGASGRASTNGAGQETQYF. The CDR3 DNA reads TGCGCCAGAAAAGGGGCTAGCGGGAGGGCCTCCACCAATGGAGCTGGCCAAGAGACCCAGTACTTC.

Of note for this clone: Other DNA sequences in this sample translate to the same CDR3. The V and J genes are TRBV12-5 and TRBJ1-5, with D uncertain. This CDR3 comprises 13 residues. V was clipped by 6 bases and J by 1 base, with 7 bases between them. CDR1 and CDR2 (germline): LGHNT, FRNRAP. CDR3 sequence (DNA): TGTGCTAGTGGACTGGACAGCAATCAGCCCCAGCATTTT. The encoded protein is CASGLDSNQPQHF.

The CDR3 DNA follows: TGTGCCAGCTCAGCCGGGACAGGGGGCCTCACTTACACAGATACGCAGTATTTT. As protein: CASSAGTGGLTYTDTQYF. The chain recombines TRBV18 with TRBJ2-3; TRBD1 aligns across 12 bases. V shed 5 bases and J 2 bases; nucleotides not matched to a gene: 11. Germline values: CDR1 KGHSH, CDR2 LQKENI. The CDR3 has 18 amino acids.

The rearrangement uses TRBV5-1 and TRBJ2-7; D perhaps matches TRBD1 (5 bases). V dropped 0 bases and J dropped 6 bases, with 10 bases sitting between them. The CDR3 consists of 13 residues. CDR1 and CDR2 (germline): SGHRS, YFSETQ. Written as DNA, the CDR3 is TGCGCCAGCAGCTTGGGGGGCTACAGCGAGCAGTACTTC. Translation gives CASSLGGYSEQYF.

The V gene is TRBV6-1, the J gene TRBJ2-2; TRBD1 aligns across 8 bases. The germline CDR1 and CDR2 sequences are MNHNS and SASEGT. The junction had 8 bases not matched to a gene; V was cut back by 8 bases and J by 6 bases. CDR3 length: 14 amino acids. Written as DNA, the CDR3 is TGTGCCAGCGGGTTTCCAGGGGGCGCCGGGGAGCTGTTTTTT. This gives the protein CASGFPGGAGELFF.

The V gene is TRBV28, the J gene TRBJ2-1, with 7 bases fitting TRBD2. V gave up 6 bases and J gave up 10 bases; unmatched junction bases: 21. This CDR3 has 17 amino acids. Per germline, CDR1 MDHEN and CDR2 SYDVKM. Here the CDR3 DNA reads TGTGCCAGCAGCCTTTATGGGGAGGGACCATCCTTGGGGGAGCAGTTCTTC. Residues: CASSLYGEGPSLGEQFF.

This clone has a single count. The rearrangement links TRBV19 to TRBJ1-1; TRBD1 matches at 9 bases. The CDR3 is 18 amino acids. V dropped 2 bases and J dropped 2; count of bases not matched to a gene: 12. The germline V gene has CDR1 LNHDA and CDR2 SQIVND (reference sequence). The CDR3 loop reads CASSITGQGLVPNTEAFF. CDR3 in DNA: TGTGCCAGTAGTATAACGGGACAGGGATTAGTACCAAACACTGAAGCTTTCTTT. The complete variable domain, with remaining parts taken from reference TRBV19 and TRBJ1-1, reads DGGITQSPKYLFRKEGQNVTLSCEQNLNHDAMYWYRQDPGQGLRLIYYSQIVNDFQKGDIAEGYSVSREKKESFPLTVTSAQKNPTAFYLCASSITGQGLVPNTEAFFGQGTRLTVV.

This clone was counted a single time. This sequence joins TRBV4-3 and TRBJ2-7; D is perhaps TRBD1 (6 bases). The V end lost 0 bases, the J end lost 5 bases, and 11 bases lay between the germline ends. CDR1 is LGHNA, CDR2 YSLEER, per germline. The CDR3 has 14 residues. CDR3 nucleotides: TGCGCCAGCAGCCAAGAGGGCAGGACAGACGAGCAGTACTTC. Protein: CASSQEGRTDEQYF.

The rearrangement links TRBV14 to TRBJ2-3; TRBD2 matches at 8 bases. The germline V gene has CDR1 SGHDN and CDR2 FVKESK. V lost 1 base to trimming and J lost 6 bases; unmatched junction nucleotides: 3. This CDR3 spans 14 amino acids. As DNA, the CDR3 is TGTGCCAGCAGCCAAGGACTAGCGAAGGATACGCAGTATTTT. Its protein is CASSQGLAKDTQYF.

V usage is TRBV29-1 and J usage is TRBJ2-4; a possible D gene is TRBD1 (6 bases). The CDR3 runs to 12 residues. V was shortened by 0 bases and J by 15 bases, with 15 bases between the two germline ends. CDR1 SQVTM and CDR2 ANQGSEA come from the germline V gene. The CDR3 region has the DNA TGCAGCGTTGAAGAGATAACAGGGTTTTCGTACTTC. Its protein product is CSVEEITGFSYF.

The chain uses TRBV5-6 and TRBJ1-1; TRBD1 agrees at 9 bases. The length of the CDR3 is 14 residues. Trimming removed 3 bases from V and 5 bases from J; junction bases left unmatched: 5. Germline CDR1 SGHDT, CDR2 YYEEEE. This chain's CDR3 is CASSSGQGRTEAFF. The DNA for the CDR3 is TGTGCCAGCAGCTCGGGACAGGGCCGGACTGAAGCTTTCTTT.

The DNA for the CDR3 is TGTGCCAGTACCTTCAGCGGCTCCTCCTACAATGAGCAGTTCTTC. Its protein product is CASTFSGSSYNEQFF. The chain combines TRBV19 with TRBJ2-1, with D maybe TRBD2 (5 bases). With 7 bases removed from V and 0 bases from J, the gap between germline ends came to 13 bases. This CDR3 has 15 residues. Germline lookup yields CDR1 LNHDA and CDR2 SQIVND (reference sequence).

The chain has TRBV11-2 and TRBJ2-7, with D perhaps TRBD1 (7 bases). The CDR3 sequence is 15 residues long. V was clipped by 5 bases and J by 5 bases, with 19 bases between them. Germline V lookup: CDR1 SGHAT, CDR2 FQNNGV. The CDR3 reads CASSQARGAFDEQYF. CDR3 DNA: TGTGCCAGCAGCCAAGCCAGGGGGGCCTTCGACGAGCAGTACTTC.

The genes are TRBV28 and TRBJ1-1; D perhaps matches TRBD1 (5 bases). Germline CDR1 reads MDHEN; CDR2 reads SYDVKM. Between the trimmed V and J ends, which lost 2 bases and 3 bases, there was a span of 13 bases. This CDR3 is built from 15 residues. CDR3 sequence (DNA): TGTGCCAGCAGTTTAGGGGGAATTCTGGACACTGAAGCTTTCTTT. Residues: CASSLGGILDTEAFF.

This chain joins TRBV18 and TRBJ2-1; tentative D call: TRBD1 (7 bases). This CDR3 comprises 15 residues. The V gene's germline CDR1 is KGHSH and CDR2 LQKENI. Trimming left V 2 bases short and J 9 bases short, with 17 bases between. CDR3 nucleotide sequence: TGTGCCAGCTCACCAACGGCAGGGGGGACGGGTGAGCAGTTCTTC. Translating it yields CASSPTAGGTGEQFF.

The chain links TRBV5-6 to TRBJ1-2; a weak D match, TRBD1 (5 bases). From germline, CDR1 is SGHDT and CDR2 YYEEEE. The CDR3 contains 17 residues. V dropped 3 bases and J dropped 3 bases, with 21 bases sitting between them. CDR3 nucleotides: TGTGCCAGCAGCTATCGAGTACAGGACCTCCGCGACTATGGCTACACCTTC. It specifies CASSYRVQDLRDYGYTF.

The chain has TRBV5-6 and TRBJ2-7; no clear D. Trimming stripped 6 bases from V and 3 bases from J, with 7 bases between. This CDR3 contains 11 residues. Germline CDR1 is SGHDT and CDR2 is YYEEEE. The CDR3, as DNA: TGTGCCAGCACCGTGGGCTACGAGCAGTACTTC. Its translation: CASTVGYEQYF.

The rearrangement links TRBV5-1 to TRBJ2-1; a weak D match, TRBD2 (6 bases). This CDR3 has 16 amino acids. CDR1 is SGHRS, CDR2 YFSETQ, per germline. Trimming stripped 0 bases from V and 8 bases from J, with 18 bases between. The CDR3 is CASSLAGTGALDEQFF. The CDR3 DNA follows: TGCGCCAGCAGCTTGGCCGGGACGGGAGCCCTCGATGAGCAGTTCTTC.

The chain links TRBV5-5 to TRBJ2-1; D uncertain. Trimming took 5 bases from V and 0 from J, leaving 12 bases between them. The germline V gene has CDR1 SGHKS and CDR2 YYEKEE (reference sequence). The CDR3 extends over 15 amino acids. The CDR3: CASRTVPSSYNEQFF. The CDR3, as DNA: TGTGCCAGCAGGACGGTCCCTAGCTCCTACAATGAGCAGTTCTTC.

The chain has TRBV28 and TRBJ2-7, with 7 bases matching TRBD1. The CDR3 spans 14 residues. The V gene end was trimmed by 6 bases and the J gene end by 3 bases; junction bases not matched to a gene: 8. Per germline, CDR1 MDHEN and CDR2 SYDVKM. CDR3 sequence: CASRMTGTGYEQYF. The CDR3 DNA is TGTGCCAGCAGGATGACAGGGACCGGCTACGAGCAGTACTTC.

This chain uses TRBV4-3 with TRBJ2-1, with 11 bases lining up with TRBD2. The CDR3 length is 15 residues. Germline V gene sequence: CDR1 LGHNA, CDR2 YSLEER. Losses at the gene ends were 4 bases for V and 5 bases for J; bases not matched to a gene: 4. The CDR3 region is CASSPTSGKDNEQFF. The DNA of the CDR3 is TGCGCCAGCAGCCCGACTAGCGGGAAGGACAATGAGCAGTTCTTC.

The genes are TRBV6-5 and TRBJ2-1, with D possibly matching TRBD2 (5 bases). V dropped 9 bases and J dropped 0 bases, with 15 bases sitting between them. Germline lookup yields CDR1 MNHEY and CDR2 SVGAGI. The CDR3 length is 15 residues. CDR3: CASGSLARSYNEQFF. CDR3 nucleotide sequence: TGTGCCAGTGGGTCCCTAGCACGCTCCTACAATGAGCAGTTCTTC.

V and J are TRBV7-9 and TRBJ2-7; tentative D call: TRBD1 (5 bases). V was shortened by 5 bases and J by 5 bases, with 16 bases between the two germline ends. Per the germline V gene, CDR1 is SEHNR and CDR2 is FQNEAQ (reference sequence). This CDR3 has 14 residues. The DNA for the CDR3 is TGTGCCAGCAGCGTGGCCAGGGCAGGCAACGAGCAGTACTTC. Translation gives CASSVARAGNEQYF.